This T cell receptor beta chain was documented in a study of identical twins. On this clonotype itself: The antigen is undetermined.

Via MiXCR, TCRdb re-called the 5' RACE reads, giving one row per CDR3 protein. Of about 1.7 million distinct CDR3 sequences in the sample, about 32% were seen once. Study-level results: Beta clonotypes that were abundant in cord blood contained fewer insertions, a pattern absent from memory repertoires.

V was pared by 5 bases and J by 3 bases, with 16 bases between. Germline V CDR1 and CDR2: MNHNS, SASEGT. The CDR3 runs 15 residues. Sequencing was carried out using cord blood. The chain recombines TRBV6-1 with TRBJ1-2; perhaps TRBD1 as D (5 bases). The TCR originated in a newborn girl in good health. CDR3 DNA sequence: TGTGCCAGCAGTCACAGGTTCCCCGGCGACTATGGCTACACCTTC. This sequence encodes CASSHRFPGDYGYTF.